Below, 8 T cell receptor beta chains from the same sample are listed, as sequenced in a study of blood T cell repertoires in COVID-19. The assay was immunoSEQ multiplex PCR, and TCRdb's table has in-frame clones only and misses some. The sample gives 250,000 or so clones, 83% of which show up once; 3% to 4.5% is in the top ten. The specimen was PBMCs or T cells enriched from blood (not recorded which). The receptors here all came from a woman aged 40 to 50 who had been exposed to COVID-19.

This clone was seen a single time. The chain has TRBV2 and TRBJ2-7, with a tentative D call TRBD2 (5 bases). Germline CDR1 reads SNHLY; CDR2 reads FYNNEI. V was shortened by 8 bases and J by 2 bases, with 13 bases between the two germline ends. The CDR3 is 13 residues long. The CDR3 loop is CASLNRGAYEQYF. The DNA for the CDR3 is TGTGCCAGCCTGAACCGGGGAGCCTACGAGCAGTACTTC.

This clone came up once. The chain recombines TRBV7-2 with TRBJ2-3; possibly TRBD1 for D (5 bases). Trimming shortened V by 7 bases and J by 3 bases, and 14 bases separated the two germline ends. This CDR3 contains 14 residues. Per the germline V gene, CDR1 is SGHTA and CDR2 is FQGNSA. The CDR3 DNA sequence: TGTGCCAGCATCCCCTGGGGCTATACAGATACGCAGTATTTT. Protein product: CASIPWGYTDTQYF.

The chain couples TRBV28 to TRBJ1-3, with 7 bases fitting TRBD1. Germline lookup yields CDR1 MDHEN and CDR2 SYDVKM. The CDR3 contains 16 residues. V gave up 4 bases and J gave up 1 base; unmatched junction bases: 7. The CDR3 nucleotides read TGTGCCAGCAGTTCGCTCCGGGACAGATCTGGAAACACCATATATTTT. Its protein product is CASSSLRDRSGNTIYF.

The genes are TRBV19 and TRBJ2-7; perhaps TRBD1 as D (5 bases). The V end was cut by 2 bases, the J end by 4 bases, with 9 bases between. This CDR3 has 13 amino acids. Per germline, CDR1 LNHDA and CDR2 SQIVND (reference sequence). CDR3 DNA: TGTGCCAGTAGTATACAGGGTGGATACGAGCAGTACTTC. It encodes CASSIQGGYEQYF.

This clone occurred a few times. The CDR3 here is CASSLQGDQREQYF. CDR3 nucleotides: TGTGCCAGCAGTCTACAGGGGGACCAGAGAGAGCAGTACTTC. V gene TRBV6-5 combines with J gene TRBJ2-7, with 8 bases aligning to TRBD1. V shed 5 bases and J 7 bases; nucleotides not matched to a gene: 10. The CDR3 has 14 residues. Looked up from germline, CDR1 is MNHEY and CDR2 is SVGAGI.

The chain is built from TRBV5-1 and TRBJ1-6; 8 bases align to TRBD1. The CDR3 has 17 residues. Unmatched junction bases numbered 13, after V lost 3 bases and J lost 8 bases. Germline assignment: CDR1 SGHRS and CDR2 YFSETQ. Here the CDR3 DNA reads TGCGCCAGCAGCTCCCTCCCCAGGGGGCTTGTTGATTCACCCCTCCACTTT. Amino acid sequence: CASSSLPRGLVDSPLHF. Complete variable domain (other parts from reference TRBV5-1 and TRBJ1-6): KAGVTQTPRYLIKTRGQQVTLSCSPISGHRSVSWYQQTPGQGLQFLFEYFSETQRNKGNFPGRFSGRQFSNSRSEMNVSTLELGDSALYLCASSSLPRGLVDSPLHFGNGTRLTVT.

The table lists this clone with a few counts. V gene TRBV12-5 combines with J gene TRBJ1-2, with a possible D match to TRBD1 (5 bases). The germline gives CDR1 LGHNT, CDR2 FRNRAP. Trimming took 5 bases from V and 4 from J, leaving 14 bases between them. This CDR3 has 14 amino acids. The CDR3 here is CASGLPLGLYGYTF. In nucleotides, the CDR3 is TGTGCTAGTGGTCTCCCCCTGGGACTCTATGGCTACACCTTC.

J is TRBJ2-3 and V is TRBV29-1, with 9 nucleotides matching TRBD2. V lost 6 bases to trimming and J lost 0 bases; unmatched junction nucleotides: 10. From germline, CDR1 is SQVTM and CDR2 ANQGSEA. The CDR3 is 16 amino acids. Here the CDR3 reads CSVKGFSGGSTDTQYF. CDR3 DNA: TGCAGCGTGAAAGGGTTTAGCGGGGGTAGCACAGATACGCAGTATTTT.